The clone carrying this T cell receptor beta chain was counted a few times. An end of the junction differs from the germline gene, which may be a read error. The data stem from a study of response to subunit inactivated influenza vaccine. Germline V gene sequence: CDR1 SQVTM, CDR2 ANQGSEA. This CDR3 is 10 amino acids long. One entry per CDR3 protein, called by TCRdb with MiXCR from the RT-PCR reads. The sample holds 800,000 or so distinct CDR3 sequences, around 21% seen once. The chain combines TRBV29-1 with TRBJ2-3; D unclear. This clonotype was obtained from a man over 45 who received an inactivated influenza vaccine. Sequences were derived from PBMCs from blood, sampled around 5 days after vaccination. CDR3 sequence reads: CSISTDTQYF. In nucleotides, the CDR3 is TGTTCAATTAGCACAGATACGCAGTATTTT.